This TCR beta chain comes out of a study of shared clonotypes between healthy human individuals. Germline V gene lookup returns CDR1 LNHDA and CDR2 SQIVND (reference sequence). V gave up 7 bases and J gave up 1 base, with 11 bases separating them. This CDR3 region has 14 residues. General study findings and limits: The sampled material consisted only of blood, and tissue repertoires are likely to differ.

Comment on this clone: Its antigen is unidentified.

Original data processing: Junction-only sequences produced by ImmunoSEQ had no quality scores, so filtering differed. Profiling relied on immunoSEQ multiplex PCR, and the TCRdb table lists in-frame clones only, not all of them. D and trimming come from the DNA, and the V and J calls and clone size come from that table. The sample has 1 million to 1.2 million clones; approximately 80% are singletons. This chain joins TRBV19 and TRBJ1-3; D uncertain. Sequencing input: memory CD4+ T cells from PBMCs. Subset meaning: CD45RA-negative fraction. This clonotype originated in a man younger than 35 in good health. Some clones in this sample may be carry-over from other donors' samples. The DNA of the CDR3 is TGTGCCAGTAAGAGGGCCGGGTCTGGAAACACCATATATTTT. Its protein is CASKRAGSGNTIYF. Full variable domain (outside the CDR3, taken from reference TRBV19 and TRBJ1-3): DGGITQSPKYLFRKEGQNVTLSCEQNLNHDAMYWYRQDPGQGLRLIYYSQIVNDFQKGDIAEGYSVSREKKESFPLTVTSAQKNPTAFYLCASKRAGSGNTIYFGEGSWLTVV.